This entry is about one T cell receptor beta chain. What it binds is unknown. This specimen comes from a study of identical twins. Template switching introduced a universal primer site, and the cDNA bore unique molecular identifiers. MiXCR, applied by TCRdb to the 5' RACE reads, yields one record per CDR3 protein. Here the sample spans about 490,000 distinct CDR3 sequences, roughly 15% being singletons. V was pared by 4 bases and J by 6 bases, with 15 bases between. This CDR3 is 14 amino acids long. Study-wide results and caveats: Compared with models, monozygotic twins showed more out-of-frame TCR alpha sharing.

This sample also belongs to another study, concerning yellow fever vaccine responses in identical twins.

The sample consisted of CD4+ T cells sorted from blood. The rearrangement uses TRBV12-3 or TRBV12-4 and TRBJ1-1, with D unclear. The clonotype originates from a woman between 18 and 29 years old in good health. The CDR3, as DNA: TGTGCCAGCAGTTCCATCAATTCGAGTCCTGAAGCTTTCTTT. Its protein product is CASSSINSSPEAFF.